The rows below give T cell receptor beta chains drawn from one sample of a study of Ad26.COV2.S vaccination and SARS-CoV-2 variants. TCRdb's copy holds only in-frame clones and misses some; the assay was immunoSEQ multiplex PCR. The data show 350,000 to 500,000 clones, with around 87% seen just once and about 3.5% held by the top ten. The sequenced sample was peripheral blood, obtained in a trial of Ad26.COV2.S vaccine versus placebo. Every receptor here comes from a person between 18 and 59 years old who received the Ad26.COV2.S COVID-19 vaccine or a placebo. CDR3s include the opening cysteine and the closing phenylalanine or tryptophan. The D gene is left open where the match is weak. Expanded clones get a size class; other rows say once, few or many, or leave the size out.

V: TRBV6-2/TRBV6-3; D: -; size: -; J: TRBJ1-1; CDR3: CASSPRQTEAFF; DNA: TGTGCCAGCAGCCCGCGGCAAACTGAAGCTTTCTTT
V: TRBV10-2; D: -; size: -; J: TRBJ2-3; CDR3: CASSEGLAPDTQYF; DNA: TGCGCCAGCAGTGAGGGGCTAGCGCCAGATACGCAGTATTTT
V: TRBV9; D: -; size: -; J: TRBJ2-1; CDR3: CASSGTQSSYNEQFF; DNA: TGTGCCAGCAGCGGGACTCAGAGCTCCTACAATGAGCAGTTCTTC
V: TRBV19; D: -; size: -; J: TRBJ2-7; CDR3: CASSSRRATEQYF; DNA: TGTGCCAGTAGCAGTCGACGGGCTACCGAGCAGTACTTC
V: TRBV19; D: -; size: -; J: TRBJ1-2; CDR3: CASSIDFRNPVYGYTF; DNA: TGTGCCAGTAGTATAGATTTCAGAAACCCGGTGTATGGCTACACCTTC
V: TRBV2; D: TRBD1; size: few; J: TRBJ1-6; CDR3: CASSSQGGASPLHF; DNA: TGTGCCAGCAGTTCACAGGGGGGTGCTTCACCCCTCCACTTT
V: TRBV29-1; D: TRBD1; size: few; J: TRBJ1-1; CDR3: CSGGTGGNTEAFF; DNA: TGCAGCGGGGGGACAGGGGGCAACACTGAAGCTTTCTTT
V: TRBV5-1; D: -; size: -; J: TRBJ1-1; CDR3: CASSRTLDKINTEAFF; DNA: TGCGCCAGCAGTAGGACCTTGGACAAAATAAACACTGAAGCTTTCTTT
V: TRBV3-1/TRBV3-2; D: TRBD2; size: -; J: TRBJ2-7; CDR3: CASSQGGGTYEQYF; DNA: TGTGCCAGCAGCCAAGGGGGGGGGACCTACGAGCAGTACTTC
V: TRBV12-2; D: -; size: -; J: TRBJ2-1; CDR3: CASRFIKDGQFF; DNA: TGTGCAAGTCGCTTTATTAAGGATGGGCAGTTCTTC
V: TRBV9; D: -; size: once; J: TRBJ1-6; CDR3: CASSLTVSSYNSPLHF; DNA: TGTGCCAGCAGCCTTACTGTAAGCTCCTATAATTCACCCCTCCACTTT
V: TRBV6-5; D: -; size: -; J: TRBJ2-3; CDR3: CASWEQGLDTQYF; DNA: TGTGCCAGCTGGGAGCAGGGTTTAGATACGCAGTATTTT
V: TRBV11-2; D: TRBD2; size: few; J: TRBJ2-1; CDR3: CASSLDRASGINNEQFF; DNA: TGTGCCAGCAGCTTAGATCGGGCTAGCGGGATCAACAATGAGCAGTTCTTC
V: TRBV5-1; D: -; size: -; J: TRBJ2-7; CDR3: CASSLSEIFSYEQYF; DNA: TGCGCCAGCAGCCTGTCAGAAATATTCTCCTACGAGCAGTACTTC
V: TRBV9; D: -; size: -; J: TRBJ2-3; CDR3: CASSLPDTQYF; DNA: TGTGCCAGCAGCCTGCCGGATACGCAGTATTTT
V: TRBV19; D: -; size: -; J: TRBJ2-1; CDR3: CASSNPIGEQFF; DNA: TGTGCCAGTAGCAACCCCATAGGGGAGCAGTTCTTC
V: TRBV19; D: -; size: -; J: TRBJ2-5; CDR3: CASSMGGPQETQYF; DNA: TGTGCCAGTAGTATGGGGGGACCTCAAGAGACCCAGTACTTC
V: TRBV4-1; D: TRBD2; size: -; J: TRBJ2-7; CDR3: CASSQDPSGGYEQYF; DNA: TGCGCCAGCAGCCAAGACCCTAGCGGGGGTTACGAGCAGTACTTC